This T cell receptor (beta chain) originates from a study of graft-versus-host responses after intestinal transplantation. CDR1 is MNHNS, CDR2 SASEGT, per germline. Trimming shortened V by 6 bases and J by 8 bases, and 17 bases separated the two germline ends. The CDR3 is made up of 14 amino acids. Study-level results: There was an association between peak levels of circulating GvH clones and early post-transplant HvG declines. When patients had graft-donor T cell macrochimerism, their allografts held high graft-versus-host to host-versus-graft clonal ratios.

Assay: immunoSEQ multiplex PCR; the TCRdb copy retains only in-frame clones and omits some. Of approximately 100,000 clones in the sample, over 75% were seen once. The table lists this clone with a count of one. Its target is not known. The chain links TRBV6-1 to TRBJ2-1, with a weak D call TRBD1 (6 bases). The receptor was derived from a human donor who received an intestinal transplant. Sequencing used unstimulated CD4+ T cells sorted from spleen or lymph node cells, obtained before intestinal transplant. The CDR3 bases are TGTGCCAGCAGGGATAGACAGGTAAAACATGAGCAGTTCTTC. Protein sequence: CASRDRQVKHEQFF.